This T cell receptor (beta chain) came from a study of blood T cells in healthy people across ages. Next came a second PCR, run for about 6 to 11 cycles, which used a sample-barcoded 5' primer along with a J-beta primer mix. A template-switch adaptor that had 12 random nucleotides put a tag on each cDNA molecule. MiXCR, applied by TCRdb to the 5' RACE reads, yields one record per CDR3 protein. The data hold about 570,000 distinct CDR3 sequences, with 27% observed a single time. The CDR3 runs to 19 residues. V was cut by 1 base and J by 5 bases, with 24 bases left in between. CDR1 and CDR2 (germline): SGHTA, FQGNSA. This clonotype was observed a few times.

Sample: blood. The origin of this receptor is a woman in her 70s in good health. The chain recombines TRBV7-2 with TRBJ2-1; tentative D call: TRBD2 (8 bases). The CDR3 nucleotides read TGTGCCAGCAGCTTAGTAGGGGGCGGGGCGGGGGGCTCAAACAATGAGCAGTTCTTC. Translated, it gives CASSLVGGGAGGSNNEQFF.